Following are 28 T cell receptor beta chains from one sample sequenced in a study of blood T cell repertoires in COVID-19. Data came from immunoSEQ multiplex PCR; TCRdb stores just in-frame clones and leaves some out. This repertoire shows 100,000 to 150,000 clones, 86% found once; its top ten account for about 10%. Input material: peripheral blood. The receptors here all came from a woman between 65 and 79 years old with COVID-19, enrolled during active disease.

CDR3 DNA sequence: TGTGCCAGCAGCCGAGGGACAGTTAATTTGAACTCTGGAAACACCATATATTTT. This codes for CASSRGTVNLNSGNTIYF. The chain links TRBV11-2 to TRBJ1-3; 7 nucleotides align to TRBD1. With 5 bases clipped from V and 0 bases from J, the junction kept 13 bases outside the gene matches. This CDR3 has 18 amino acids. The germline CDR1 and CDR2 sequences are SGHAT and FQNNGV.

V gene TRBV11-2 combines with J gene TRBJ2-5, with 10 bases that match TRBD2. This CDR3 has 15 residues. V shed 5 bases and J 4 bases; nucleotides not matched to a gene: 7. From germline, CDR1 is SGHAT and CDR2 FQNNGV. The CDR3 sequence: CASSPSGGGVETQYF. The CDR3 DNA sequence: TGTGCCAGCAGCCCTAGCGGGGGCGGGGTAGAGACCCAGTACTTC.

The chain links TRBV30 to TRBJ2-1; a possible D gene is TRBD1 (6 bases). This CDR3 comprises 13 residues. In germline, CDR1 is GTSNPN, CDR2 SVGIG (reference sequence). The V and J ends lost 3 bases and 7 bases respectively, with 13 bases between them. The CDR3 is CAWRGTGNNEQFF. As DNA, the CDR3 is TGTGCCTGGAGGGGAACAGGGAATAATGAGCAGTTCTTC.

This chain joins TRBV20-1 and TRBJ2-7; D remains unclear. V was shortened by 3 bases and J by 0 bases, with 15 bases between the two germline ends. CDR1 and CDR2 from the germline V gene are DFQATT and SNEGSKA (reference sequence). The length of the CDR3 is 15 residues. The CDR3 nucleotides are TGCAGTGCTAGTGCCGTGGGCTACCCCTCCTACGAGCAGTACTTC. Translation: CSASAVGYPSYEQYF.

The chain has TRBV6-6 and TRBJ1-5, with TRBD1 as a possible D gene (5 bases). This CDR3 has 15 residues. Trimming cost V 0 bases and J 4 bases, with 10 bases left between them. The germline CDR1 and CDR2 sequences are MNHNY and SVGAGI (reference sequence). The CDR3 protein is CASSYSSGWNQPQHF. The CDR3 DNA is TGTGCCAGCAGTTACTCGTCAGGGTGGAATCAGCCCCAGCATTTT.

This clone showed up just once. J is TRBJ2-3 and V is TRBV5-1, with a weak D call TRBD2 (5 bases). CDR3 length: 15 residues. Germline V gives CDR1 SGHRS, CDR2 YFSETQ. V lost 2 bases, J lost 7 bases, and 17 bases lay in between. CDR3 sequence: CASSFVSGRANTQYF. As DNA, the CDR3 is TGCGCCAGCAGCTTTGTATCTGGGCGGGCTAATACGCAGTATTTT.

The rearrangement uses TRBV19 and TRBJ1-5; D may be TRBD1 (5 bases). The V and J ends lost 5 bases and 5 bases respectively, with 10 bases between them. The CDR3 is 13 amino acids. Germline V lookup: CDR1 LNHDA, CDR2 SQIVND (reference sequence). For the CDR3, the DNA is TGTGCCAGTAGTTCAGGGATCCATCAGCCCCAGCATTTT. Its translation: CASSSGIHQPQHF.

The rearrangement joins TRBV9 to TRBJ2-5, with TRBD2 matching 7 bases. Trimming removed 4 bases from V and 9 bases from J; junction bases left unmatched: 9. The length of the CDR3 is 13 residues. Per germline, CDR1 SGDLS and CDR2 YYNGEE. The CDR3 region has the DNA TGTGCCAGCAGCCCAGATACCGGGGGGTCCCAGTACTTC. This sequence encodes CASSPDTGGSQYF.

A remark on this clone: A read error may produce the germline difference seen at one junction end. This chain connects TRBV7-7 to TRBJ2-7; perhaps TRBD1 as D (6 bases). Looked up from germline, CDR1 is SSHAT and CDR2 is FNYEAQ (reference sequence). CDR3 size: 15 residues. CDR3 in DNA: TGTGCTAGCAGCTTAGGGCTAGGGACAACCTCTGAGCAGTACTTC. Its protein is CASSLGLGTTSEQYF.

As DNA, the CDR3 is TGTGCCAGCAGCTTGGTCGGGACTCTCAATCAGCCCCAGCATTTT. Protein: CASSLVGTLNQPQHF. The rearrangement joins TRBV5-4 to TRBJ1-5; D may be TRBD1 (5 bases). The CDR3 consists of 15 residues. Germline CDR1 SGHNT, CDR2 YYREEE (reference sequence). V lost 0 bases to trimming and J lost 3 bases, with 10 bases between them.

V and J are TRBV7-7 and TRBJ2-5; no definite D call. Germline V gives CDR1 SSHAT, CDR2 FNYEAQ (reference sequence). V was shortened by 3 bases and J by 1 base, with 6 bases between the two germline ends. This CDR3 has 13 amino acids. The chain's CDR3 is CASSLASQETQYF. CDR3 in DNA: TGTGCCAGCAGCTTGGCAAGCCAAGAGACCCAGTACTTC.

This clone has only a few counts. J is TRBJ1-5 and V is TRBV10-1; D call uncertain. The CDR3 loop spans 13 amino acids. Trimming stripped 5 bases from V and 0 bases from J, with 5 bases between. From germline, CDR1 is WNHNN and CDR2 SYGVQD (reference sequence). CDR3 nucleotide sequence: TGCGCCAGCAGTCCCAGTAGCAATCAGCCCCAGCATTTT. Translated: CASSPSSNQPQHF.

This chain joins TRBV19 and TRBJ1-1, with D perhaps matching TRBD1 (5 bases). This CDR3 is 15 amino acids long. Per the germline V gene, CDR1 is LNHDA and CDR2 is SQIVND (reference sequence). The V end lost 4 bases, the J end lost 4 bases, and 16 bases lay between the germline ends. CDR3 region: CASSTQGVKGTEAFF. CDR3 bases: TGTGCCAGTAGTACCCAGGGTGTGAAGGGCACTGAAGCTTTCTTT.

The gene calls are TRBV6-5 and TRBJ1-1, with D unclear. This CDR3 is 13 amino acids long. Trimming took off 6 bases at V and 5 bases at J, with 13 bases between the two ends. Germline-derived CDR1 and CDR2 are MNHEY and SVGAGI. CDR3 bases: TGTGCCAGCAGGTTAGAGGGCTTGACTGAAGCTTTCTTT. It encodes CASRLEGLTEAFF.

This clone was seen only a few times. The V gene is TRBV6-2 or TRBV6-3, the J gene TRBJ2-7; TRBD2 aligns across 12 bases. Germline trimming cut 5 bases from V and 7 bases from J; bases unmatched to any gene: 12. CDR1 MNHEY and CDR2 SVGEGT come from the germline V gene. The CDR3 has 16 amino acids. The CDR3 loop reads CASSRLAGAPVEEQYF. CDR3 DNA: TGTGCCAGCAGTCGACTAGCGGGGGCTCCGGTCGAGGAGCAGTACTTC.

CDR3 sequence reads: CASSFGTSYSSDTQYF. CDR3 DNA: TGTGCCAGCAGCTTTGGGACTAGCTACAGCTCAGATACGCAGTATTTT. J is TRBJ2-3 and V is TRBV5-6, with 9 bases fitting TRBD2. Germline V lookup: CDR1 SGHDT, CDR2 YYEEEE. The CDR3 has 16 amino acids. The J segment lost 4 bases and the V segment lost 2 bases, leaving 8 bases of the junction unmatched.

The genes are TRBV7-9 and TRBJ2-3; 9 nucleotides line up with TRBD2. V was clipped by 7 bases and J by 10 bases; unmatched bases: 21. Germline V lookup: CDR1 SEHNR, CDR2 FQNEAQ (reference sequence). The CDR3 runs 17 residues. Here the CDR3 DNA reads TGTGCCAGCACTTCCCCCAGCGGGGGGCCCCGGGCGTTGGCGCAGTATTTT. Its translation is CASTSPSGGPRALAQYF.

V gene TRBV4-1 combines with J gene TRBJ2-5, with TRBD2 as a possible D gene (6 bases). The CDR3 has 15 amino acids. With 0 bases removed from V and 4 bases from J, the gap between germline ends came to 12 bases. CDR1 is MGHRA and CDR2 is YSYEKL in the germline V gene. The CDR3 DNA reads as TGCGCCAGCAGCCAAGATTCAGGGAGGCGAGAGACCCAGTACTTC. This codes for CASSQDSGRRETQYF.

This rearrangement joins TRBV6-5 to TRBJ2-7, with a tentative D call TRBD1 (5 bases). Looked up from germline, CDR1 is MNHEY and CDR2 is SVGAGI. Trimming took 2 bases from V and 3 from J, leaving 17 bases between them. This CDR3 has 16 amino acids. The CDR3, as DNA: TGTGCCAGCAGTTACGGGTGGCAGGGAAGGGGCTACGAGCAGTACTTC. Amino acids: CASSYGWQGRGYEQYF.

The CDR3 here is CASSGEGGGLDTQYF. The DNA for the CDR3 is TGTGCCAGCAGCGGGGAGGGAGGGGGTCTAGATACGCAGTATTTT. The chain couples TRBV5-5 to TRBJ2-3; possibly TRBD2 for D (7 bases). The V end was cut by 4 bases, the J end by 5 bases, with 17 bases between. CDR3 length: 15 residues. Germline CDR1 reads SGHKS; CDR2 reads YYEKEE (reference sequence).

The chain joins TRBV4-2 to TRBJ2-7; D possibly corresponds to TRBD1 (5 bases). The CDR3 is 15 residues long. The V end lost 0 bases, the J end lost 2 bases, and 11 bases lay between the germline ends. Looked up from germline, CDR1 is LGHNA and CDR2 is YNFKEQ. The CDR3 nucleotides read TGTGCCAGCAGCCAAGATCTTCAGGGAACCTACGAGCAGTACTTC. The encoded protein is CASSQDLQGTYEQYF.

The V call is TRBV18, the J call TRBJ2-7; D perhaps matches TRBD2 (6 bases). The CDR3 is 14 residues long. CDR1 KGHSH and CDR2 LQKENI come from the germline V gene. With 2 bases removed from V and 5 bases from J, the gap between germline ends came to 13 bases. CDR3 DNA sequence: TGTGCCAGCTCACCAGATGGAGGGTCCAACGAGCAGTACTTC. Translating it yields CASSPDGGSNEQYF.

V usage is TRBV7-2 and J usage is TRBJ2-1, with TRBD1 as a possible D gene (6 bases). Germline CDR1 SGHTA, CDR2 FQGNSA. This CDR3 region has 15 residues. The ends were cut back, 5 bases at V and 4 bases at J, with 15 bases in the middle. The CDR3 is CASSTTGTPYNEQFF. The CDR3 region has the DNA TGTGCCAGCAGCACGACAGGAACCCCATACAATGAGCAGTTCTTC.

The chain recombines TRBV10-1 with TRBJ1-2, with D possibly TRBD1 on 6 matching bases. CDR1 is WNHNN and CDR2 is SYGVQD in the germline V gene (reference sequence). CDR3 length: 14 amino acids. Trimming took off 6 bases at V and 5 bases at J, with 16 bases between the two ends. CDR3 protein: CASSQNRDGYGYTF. The CDR3 nucleotides read TGCGCCAGCAGCCAAAACAGGGACGGGTATGGCTACACCTTC.

J is TRBJ1-6 and V is TRBV19; tentative D call: TRBD1 (5 bases). Trimming left V 6 bases short and J 7 bases short, with 13 bases between. The CDR3 totals 14 residues. CDR1 and CDR2 (germline): LNHDA, SQIVND (reference sequence). The CDR3 reads CASRDRPGNSPLHF. The CDR3 coding sequence is TGTGCCAGTAGAGACCGGCCAGGGAATTCACCCCTCCACTTT. The full variable domain, with the rest looked up from reference TRBV19 and TRBJ1-6, is DGGITQSPKYLFRKEGQNVTLSCEQNLNHDAMYWYRQDPGQGLRLIYYSQIVNDFQKGDIAEGYSVSREKKESFPLTVTSAQKNPTAFYLCASRDRPGNSPLHFGNGTRLTVT.

The gene calls are TRBV30 and TRBJ1-5; D gene ambiguous. CDR1 GTSNPN and CDR2 SVGIG come from the germline V gene (reference sequence). V gave up 0 bases and J gave up 0 bases, with 9 bases separating them. The CDR3 runs 15 residues. CDR3 amino acids: CAWSVGGDSNQPQHF. CDR3 DNA sequence: TGTGCCTGGAGTGTAGGCGGTGATAGCAATCAGCCCCAGCATTTT.

The V call is TRBV3-1 (or the pseudogene TRBV3-2), the J call TRBJ1-5; 7 bases agree with TRBD1. Germline V gene data show CDR1 as LGHDT and CDR2 as YNNKEL (reference sequence). V lost 0 bases to trimming and J lost 2 bases; unmatched junction nucleotides: 4. The CDR3 has 16 residues. CDR3 bases: TGTGCCAGCAGCCAAGATGAGGGGGCAGGCAATCAGCCCCAGCATTTT. It is translated as CASSQDEGAGNQPQHF.

The chain is built from TRBV5-5 and TRBJ1-6, with 10 bases lining up with TRBD1. The ends lost 4 bases at V and 6 bases at J; junction bases unmatched: 4. CDR1 is SGHKS, CDR2 YYEKEE, per germline (reference sequence). This CDR3 is built from 15 residues. The CDR3 loop reads CASSGTGDGNSPLHF. The DNA of the CDR3 is TGTGCCAGCAGCGGGACAGGGGACGGTAATTCACCCCTCCACTTT.